One sample yielded the 18 T cell receptor beta chains listed below, sequenced in a study of T cell responses to AZD1222 COVID-19 vaccine (dated by TCRdb to the early 2020s). The library was obtained by the immunoSEQ multiplex PCR assay. The clones in this table, taken by TCRdb from immuneACCESS, are in-frame only. Not every clone is retained; where verified, under half of the shortfall comes from an unresolved V gene, and the cause of the rest is unknown. This sample is represented by approximately 150,000 clones; about 90% of them were singletons. Approximately 4% of the sample lies in the top ten. The sample's time point label, decoded: about 28 days (+/-7) after the second vaccine dose. Read against the paper, the sample's treatment or condition label means: meningococcal conjugate vaccine given as trial control. Sequencing used peripheral blood, obtained 28 days after the second dose of the MenACWY control vaccine. Receptor source: an adult who received the MenACWY meningococcal vaccine as a control.

This clone was picked up one time. V is TRBV15 and J is TRBJ1-6; D is ambiguous. In germline, CDR1 is LNHNV, CDR2 YYDKDF (reference sequence). The CDR3 sequence is 14 residues long. The germline V and J ends were trimmed by 4 bases and 0 bases, with 4 bases remaining between them. This CDR3 is CATSTSSYNSPLHF. The CDR3 DNA reads TGTGCCACCAGCACTAGCTCCTATAATTCACCCCTCCACTTT. Full variable domain (rest looked up from reference TRBV15 and TRBJ1-6): DAMVIQNPRYQVTQFGKPVTLSCSQTLNHNVMYWYQQKSSQAPKLLFHYYDKDFNNEADTPDNFQSRRPNTSFCFLDIRSPGLGDTAMYLCATSTSSYNSPLHFGNGTRLTVT.

The chain couples TRBV29-1 to TRBJ2-7, with D perhaps matching TRBD1 or TRBD2 (6 bases each). The V gene's germline CDR1 is SQVTM and CDR2 ANQGSEA. This CDR3 contains 15 residues. Trimming removed 4 bases from V and 2 bases from J, with 18 bases in between. As DNA, the CDR3 is TGCAGCGTTGGTGGGGAAGGGGGGATCACCTACGAGCAGTACTTC. Its protein product is CSVGGEGGITYEQYF.

This clone has only a few counts. The CDR3 spells CASSQTGITEPQHF. The CDR3 DNA reads as TGTGCCAGCAGCCAGACAGGGATTACAGAGCCCCAGCATTTT. The chain employs TRBV7-9 and TRBJ1-5, with 7 bases that match TRBD1. Germline loops: CDR1 SEHNR, CDR2 FQNEAQ (reference sequence). V lost 5 bases and J lost 8; bases outside the gene matches: 9. The CDR3 is 14 amino acids.

V is TRBV3-1 (or the pseudogene TRBV3-2) and J is TRBJ2-7; D call uncertain. Germline V CDR1 and CDR2: LGHDT, YNNKEL (reference sequence). With 3 bases removed from V and 3 bases from J, the gap between germline ends came to 12 bases. This CDR3 is built from 14 residues. For the CDR3, the DNA is TGTGCCAGCAGCCACGAGCCTGCAGACTACGAGCAGTACTTC. This translates into CASSHEPADYEQYF.

The chain joins TRBV9 to TRBJ1-3; possibly TRBD1 for D (5 bases). CDR3 length: 16 amino acids. Trimming stripped 0 bases from V and 0 bases from J, with 10 bases between. Per germline, CDR1 SGDLS and CDR2 YYNGEE. For the CDR3, the DNA is TGTGCCAGCAGCGTAGAGACAGCTCACTCTGGAAACACCATATATTTT. It yields the protein CASSVETAHSGNTIYF.

The chain couples TRBV18 to TRBJ1-1; 8 nucleotides align to TRBD1. Germline CDR1 is KGHSH and CDR2 is LQKENI. With 3 bases clipped from V and 5 bases from J, the junction kept 5 bases outside the gene matches. CDR3 size: 14 residues. For the CDR3, the DNA is TGTGCCAGCTCACCGACAGGGGAAGGAACTGAAGCTTTCTTT. Translation gives CASSPTGEGTEAFF. Based on the CDR3 plus reference TRBV18 and TRBJ1-1, the full variable domain is NAGVMQNPRHLVRRRGQEARLRCSPMKGHSHVYWYRQLPEEGLKFMVYLQKENIIDESGMPKERFSAEFPKEGPSILRIQQVVRGDSAAYFCASSPTGEGTEAFFGQGTRLTVV.

The chain recombines TRBV7-2 with TRBJ2-3, with D uncertain. Trimming took off 5 bases at V and 2 bases at J, with 5 bases between the two ends. The germline V gene encodes CDR1 SGHTA and CDR2 FQGNSA. CDR3 length equals 12 residues. CDR3 in amino acids: CASSRSTDTQYF. CDR3 nucleotides: TGTGCCAGCAGCAGATCCACAGATACGCAGTATTTT.

The chain carries TRBV19 and TRBJ1-1, with 9 bases aligning to TRBD1. Germline assignment: CDR1 LNHDA and CDR2 SQIVND (reference sequence). J gave up 4 bases and V 10 bases, and 10 bases lay outside the gene matches. The CDR3 sequence is 14 residues long. CDR3 sequence reads: CATTWTGAPTEAFF. DNA of the CDR3: TGTGCCACCACCTGGACAGGGGCTCCCACTGAAGCTTTCTTT. Combining the CDR3 with reference TRBV19 and TRBJ1-1 gives the whole variable domain DGGITQSPKYLFRKEGQNVTLSCEQNLNHDAMYWYRQDPGQGLRLIYYSQIVNDFQKGDIAEGYSVSREKKESFPLTVTSAQKNPTAFYLCATTWTGAPTEAFFGQGTRLTVV.

This clone has a single count. V gene TRBV7-2 combines with J gene TRBJ1-6, with D maybe TRBD1 (6 bases). Germline V lookup: CDR1 SGHTA, CDR2 FQGNSA. V lost 5 bases to trimming and J lost 6 bases, with 20 bases between them. CDR3 size: 17 residues. In DNA form, the CDR3 reads TGTGCCAGCAGCCTAGTACTAGGGGGGTTAGGTAATTCACCCCTCCACTTT. The encoded protein is CASSLVLGGLGNSPLHF.

The J gene is TRBJ1-5, the V gene TRBV6-2 or TRBV6-3; D remains ambiguous. The V end was cut by 6 bases, the J end by 6 bases, with 12 bases between. Germline-derived CDR1 and CDR2 are MNHEY and SVGEGT. CDR3 length equals 13 residues. Here the CDR3 DNA reads TGTGCCAGCAGCCAGGTGCTCAGTCAGCCCCAGCATTTT. Protein sequence: CASSQVLSQPQHF.

The V gene is TRBV5-1, the J gene TRBJ1-1, with D tentatively TRBD1 (6 bases). The CDR3 consists of 15 residues. The V gene's germline CDR1 is SGHRS and CDR2 YFSETQ. The ends were cut back, 0 bases at V and 5 bases at J, with 14 bases in the middle. The CDR3 DNA sequence: TGCGCCAGCAGCTTGGATCCGGGGGCAGGGACTGAAGCTTTCTTT. It codes for CASSLDPGAGTEAFF.

This CDR3 reads CASSWEIAGDGGTQYF. Written as DNA, the CDR3 is TGTGCCAGCAGCTGGGAAATAGCGGGAGATGGTGGTACGCAGTATTTT. The rearrangement links TRBV9 to TRBJ2-3; 9 nucleotides match TRBD2. The V gene end was trimmed by 4 bases and the J gene end by 8 bases; junction bases not matched to a gene: 14. This CDR3 has 16 amino acids. Germline lookup yields CDR1 SGDLS and CDR2 YYNGEE.

This clone was counted ten times or more. V and J are TRBV7-9 and TRBJ1-1, with D hard to call. Germline CDR1 and CDR2: SEHNR and FQNEAQ (reference sequence). V shed 5 bases and J shed 6 bases, with 10 bases lying between them. The CDR3 runs 12 residues. Here the CDR3 DNA reads TGTGCCAGCAGCCCACAGCGCGCTGAAGCTTTCTTT. This encodes CASSPQRAEAFF. The full variable domain, rest sourced from reference TRBV7-9 and TRBJ1-1, is DTGVSQNPRHKITKRGQNVTFRCDPISEHNRLYWYRQTLGQGPEFLTYFQNEAQLEKSRLLSDRFSAERPKGSFSTLEIQRTEQGDSAMYLCASSPQRAEAFFGQGTRLTVV.

The CDR3 DNA follows: TGTGCCAGCATCCAACCGGGACAGGGGCCGCCTATCCATGGCTACACCTTC. Translating it yields CASIQPGQGPPIHGYTF. The V call is TRBV19, the J call TRBJ1-2; 10 bases fit TRBD1. Germline CDR1 and CDR2: LNHDA and SQIVND (reference sequence). The CDR3 is made up of 17 amino acids. V lost 9 bases, J lost 6 bases, and 19 bases stayed unmatched.

The V and J genes are TRBV19 and TRBJ1-1; D is possibly TRBD1 (6 bases). The CDR3 runs to 14 residues. CDR1 LNHDA and CDR2 SQIVND come from the germline V gene (reference sequence). V gave up 5 bases and J gave up 0 bases, with 10 bases separating them. CDR3 residues: CASSAPGVNTEAFF. Written as DNA, the CDR3 is TGTGCCAGTAGTGCCCCAGGGGTGAACACTGAAGCTTTCTTT.

The genes are TRBV24-1 and TRBJ2-7; perhaps D is TRBD1 or TRBD2 (6 bases each). The germline V and J ends were trimmed by 4 bases and 6 bases, with 18 bases remaining between them. The CDR3 is 15 amino acids. Germline CDR1 is KGHDR and CDR2 is SFDVKD. CDR3 sequence: CATSDSSGAGSEQYF. For the CDR3, the DNA is TGTGCCACCAGTGACTCCTCGGGGGCAGGGAGCGAGCAGTACTTC.

This clone was seen only once. The gene calls are TRBV28 and TRBJ2-5, with 8 bases matching TRBD2. Per the germline V gene, CDR1 is MDHEN and CDR2 is SYDVKM. The V segment lost 7 bases and the J segment 5 bases; nucleotides outside the gene matches: 15. The CDR3 sequence is 16 residues long. The chain's CDR3 is CASTSAGGGVVETQYF. For the CDR3, the DNA is TGTGCCAGCACCTCAGCCGGGGGGGGAGTTGTTGAGACCCAGTACTTC.

V is TRBV4-3 and J is TRBJ1-2; a possible D gene is TRBD1 (5 bases). V lost 3 bases, J lost 4 bases, and 15 bases lay in between. This CDR3 region has 15 residues. The germline V gene encodes CDR1 LGHNA and CDR2 YSLEER. The CDR3 DNA is TGCGCCAGCAGCCAGGTAGGGACGGGCGCCTATGGCTACACCTTC. Translated, it gives CASSQVGTGAYGYTF.